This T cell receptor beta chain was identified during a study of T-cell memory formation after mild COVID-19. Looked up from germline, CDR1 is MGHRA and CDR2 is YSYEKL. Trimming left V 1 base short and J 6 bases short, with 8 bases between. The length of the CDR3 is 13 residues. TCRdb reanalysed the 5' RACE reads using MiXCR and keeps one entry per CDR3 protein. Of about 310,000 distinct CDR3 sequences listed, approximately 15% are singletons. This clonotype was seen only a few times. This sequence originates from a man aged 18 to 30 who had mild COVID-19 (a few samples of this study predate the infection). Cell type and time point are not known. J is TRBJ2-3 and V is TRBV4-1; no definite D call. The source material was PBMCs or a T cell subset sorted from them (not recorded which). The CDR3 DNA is TGCGCCAGCAGCCAAGCCGGAGCGGATACGCAGTATTTT. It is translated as CASSQAGADTQYF.